This section outlines one T cell receptor beta chain sequence together with its context. Its antigen is as yet unknown. This sample was taken from a study of CD8 T cells in ankylosing spondylitis. Overall study findings and caveats: The study looked at matched synovial fluid samples from ankylosing spondylitis patients. Disease-linked clones were reported to be significantly enriched there. Blood of patients with ankylosing spondylitis appeared to be characterized by a TCR beta motif of fewer than 10 highly homologous variants.

Construction of TCR beta libraries was performed using quantitative 5'-RACE with molecular barcodes. One entry per CDR3 protein, called by TCRdb with MiXCR from the 5' RACE reads. Here the sample spans 700,000 or so distinct CDR3 sequences, roughly 20% being singletons. V was pared by 1 base and J by 13 bases, with 20 bases between. This CDR3 is 14 amino acids long. Germline V gene lookup returns CDR1 SEHNR and CDR2 FQNEAQ (reference sequence). The chain links TRBV7-9 to TRBJ2-7; the D gene is possibly TRBD2 (5 bases). The sequenced sample was blood, either unsorted or a sorted T cell fraction (not recorded which). This receptor was identified in a male donor with ankylosing spondylitis. The CDR3: CASSLGGASHRLYF. CDR3 coding DNA: TGTGCCAGCAGCTTAGGGGGAGCGAGCCACCGCTTATACTTC. The whole variable domain, filled in from reference TRBV7-9 and TRBJ2-7, reads DTGVSQNPRHKITKRGQNVTFRCDPISEHNRLYWYRQTLGQGPEFLTYFQNEAQLEKSRLLSDRFSAERPKGSFSTLEIQRTEQGDSAMYLCASSLGGASHRLYFGPGTRLTVT.